Listed here are 7 T cell receptor beta chains from one sample, sequenced in a study of CD8+CD57+ T cells in acquired aplastic anemia. Using genomic DNA as the template, TCR beta VDJ and CDR3 profiling was carried out. TCRdb re-derived calls from the reads in MiXCR, one entry per CDR3 protein. The sample comprises approximately 200,000 distinct CDR3 sequences, around three fifths of which are singletons, and 35% to 55% rests with the top ten. The sequencing sample was made of sorted CD4+, CD8+, or CD8+CD57+ T cells (not recorded which) from PBMCs. These receptors came from a human donor with severe aplastic anemia or a healthy control (not recorded which).

The V call is TRBV19, the J call TRBJ2-2; D possibly matches TRBD1 or TRBD2 (6 bases each). This CDR3 is 15 amino acids long. Germline-derived CDR1 and CDR2 are LNHDA and SQIVND (reference sequence). V was clipped by 8 bases and J by 3 bases, with 16 bases between them. The CDR3 DNA reads as TGTGCCAGTTTTGGGGGGCGAGTGGACACCGGGGAGCTGTTTTTT. This translates into CASFGGRVDTGELFF.

The chain carries TRBV9 and TRBJ1-3; D call uncertain. Trimming stripped 4 bases from V and 7 bases from J, with 15 bases between. The CDR3 runs to 14 residues. The germline gives CDR1 SGDLS, CDR2 YYNGEE. CDR3 DNA: TGTGCCAGCAGCCCTAGACCGGGTGAGAACACCATATATTTT. This sequence encodes CASSPRPGENTIYF.

The table lists this clonotype with a count of one. The gene calls are TRBV3-1 and TRBJ2-7; 8 bases map to TRBD2. CDR3 length equals 14 residues. V was pared by 6 bases and J by 2 bases, with 6 bases of the junction left unmatched. The germline V gene encodes CDR1 LGHDT and CDR2 YNNKEL (reference sequence). The CDR3 sequence: CASSPTGGAYEQYF. CDR3 DNA sequence: TGTGCCAGCAGTCCAACGGGGGGGGCCTACGAGCAGTACTTC.

The chain joins TRBV6-6 to TRBJ2-5, with D hard to call. V lost 5 bases and J lost 5, with 9 bases in between. Germline V gene lookup returns CDR1 MNHNY and CDR2 SVGAGI (reference sequence). There are 12 residues in the CDR3. The CDR3 nucleotides are TGTGCCAGCAGTACCCATGGGGAGACCCAGTACTTC. Translation: CASSTHGETQYF.

This clonotype was observed a handful of times. The gene calls are TRBV7-8 and TRBJ2-5; possibly TRBD1 for D (5 bases). CDR1 is SGHVS, CDR2 FQNEAQ, per germline. The V and J ends lost 1 base and 0 bases respectively, with 24 bases between them. The CDR3 length is 20 residues. The CDR3 is CASSLGGRVPLCPDQETQYF. The CDR3 DNA reads as TGTGCCAGCAGCTTAGGGGGCAGGGTTCCCTTGTGTCCTGACCAAGAGACCCAGTACTTC.

The chain employs TRBV2 and TRBJ2-2; D is uncertain. Trimming took 2 bases from V and 3 from J, leaving 10 bases between them. This CDR3 spans 15 amino acids. The germline gives CDR1 SNHLY, CDR2 FYNNEI. Written as DNA, the CDR3 is TGTGCCAGCAGTGAATACGGGCCCGACACCGGGGAGCTGTTTTTT. Protein product: CASSEYGPDTGELFF. Complete variable domain (other parts from reference TRBV2 and TRBJ2-2): EPEVTQTPSHQVTQMGQEVILRCVPISNHLYFYWYRQILGQKVEFLVSFYNNEISEKSEIFDDQFSVERPDGSNFTLKIRSTKLEDSAMYFCASSEYGPDTGELFFGEGSRLTVL.

The chain has TRBV10-1 and TRBJ1-1; D might be TRBD1 (6 bases). V was cut by 2 bases and J by 5 bases, with 6 bases left in between. The CDR3 length is 12 residues. Germline lookup yields CDR1 WNHNN and CDR2 SYGVQD (reference sequence). This chain's CDR3 is CASSEQGTEAFF. The DNA of the CDR3 is TGCGCCAGCAGTGAGCAGGGGACTGAAGCTTTCTTT.